The subject of this entry is one TCR beta chain. This entry comes from a study of blood T cell repertoires in COVID-19. On the study more broadly: Italy, Spain and the United States were the sources of the convalescent and acute COVID-19 samples.

How the authors handled the data: Estimation of nucleated cell counts was performed using reference gene primer amplification. Only in-frame clones appear in the TCRdb table, and some are missing; sequencing was by immunoSEQ multiplex PCR. The D gene and trimming were derived from the DNA, and the V and J assignments and clone size from that table. This table has roughly 350,000 clones, almost 90% appearing once. Germline V gene sequence: CDR1 SGHRS, CDR2 YFSETQ. With 0 bases removed from V and 2 bases from J, the gap between germline ends came to 11 bases. The CDR3 sequence is 15 residues long. The sequencing sample was made of peripheral blood. This chain joins TRBV5-1 and TRBJ1-1, with a possible D match to TRBD1 (6 bases). The sequence was obtained from an older woman with COVID-19, enrolled during active disease. The CDR3 reads CASSLGDIPNTEAFF. The CDR3 nucleotides read TGCGCCAGCAGCTTGGGGGACATACCAAACACTGAAGCTTTCTTT.